This T cell receptor beta chain was captured by sequencing in a study of blood T cell repertoires in COVID-19. CDR1 is KGHDR and CDR2 is SFDVKD in the germline V gene. This CDR3 is built from 12 residues. V dropped 6 bases and J dropped 1 base, with 6 bases sitting between them. Method: immunoSEQ multiplex PCR; TCRdb's copy keeps in-frame clones and lacks some. The repertoire holds approximately 200,000 clones, with 75% to 90% as singletons. The TCR originated in a human donor in a cohort sampled during active COVID-19. The chain joins TRBV24-1 to TRBJ2-7; the D gene is possibly TRBD1 (5 bases). The sequenced sample consisted of peripheral blood. The CDR3 region has the DNA TGTGCCACCAGTCAGGGTTCCTACGAGCAGTACTTC. Residues: CATSQGSYEQYF.